This T cell receptor beta chain was documented in a study of cytomegalovirus exposure and HLA in healthy donors. Study outcomes and limitations: The study labeled 150 to 200 TCR beta chains cytomegalovirus-associated.

This CDR3 contains 15 residues. Per the germline V gene, CDR1 is SGHRS and CDR2 is YFSETQ. V lost 3 bases to trimming and J lost 8 bases; unmatched junction nucleotides: 9. Remarks on this clone: Antigen unknown.

PCR primers comprised 60 Vbeta and 13 Jbeta primers. Sequencing used immunoSEQ multiplex PCR; TCRdb keeps in-frame clones, though not all of them. Of around 200,000 clones listed, roughly 79% are singletons. The receptor's source is a man younger than 30 in good health and CMV-seronegative. The specimen was PBMCs. The rearrangement uses TRBV5-1 and TRBJ1-4, with 8 positions matching TRBD1. The CDR3 loop is CASSSDRGGEEKLFF. DNA of the CDR3: TGCGCCAGCAGCTCTGACAGGGGAGGAGAGGAAAAACTGTTTTTT.